Each of the 21 T cell receptor beta chains below was sequenced from the same sample in a study of cytomegalovirus exposure and HLA in healthy donors (dated by TCRdb to about 2017). Receptors were amplified or captured by the immunoSEQ multiplex PCR assay. For the multiplex PCR, a mixture combining 60 forward primers for TCR Vbeta segments and 13 reverse primers for TCR Jbeta segments was used. TCRdb took this table from immuneACCESS and kept in-frame rearrangements with V and J called. Such tables lack part of the clones; where checked against another copy, unresolved V genes explain under half of the gap, and the rest is unexplained. The sample table records just under 45,000 clones; about half of these occur just once. 5% to 6.5% of the sample lies in the top ten. Sequencing was done on a sample of PBMCs. The source of these receptors is a man aged 55 to 69 in good health and CMV-seronegative.

This chain connects TRBV15 to TRBJ2-3, with 7 bases matching TRBD2. The V segment lost 1 base and the J segment 2 bases; nucleotides outside the gene matches: 3. This CDR3 region has 15 residues. The germline V gene encodes CDR1 LNHNV and CDR2 YYDKDF (reference sequence). The CDR3: CATSRGGGSTDTQYF. The DNA of the CDR3 is TGTGCCACCAGCAGAGGGGGGGGTTCCACAGATACGCAGTATTTT.

The chain employs TRBV9 and TRBJ1-1; D might be TRBD1 (6 bases). The germline gives CDR1 SGDLS, CDR2 YYNGEE. Trimming shortened V by 4 bases and J by 1 base, and 14 bases separated the two germline ends. The CDR3 has 15 residues. The CDR3 protein is CASSPRQVPNTEAFF. In DNA form, the CDR3 reads TGTGCCAGCAGCCCCCGACAGGTGCCGAACACTGAAGCTTTCTTT.

This clone was recorded only once. The chain joins TRBV5-1 to TRBJ2-5; D remains ambiguous. There are 11 residues in the CDR3. CDR1 and CDR2 from the germline V gene are SGHRS and YFSETQ. The ends were cut back, 6 bases at V and 3 bases at J, with 6 bases in the middle. CDR3 in amino acids: CASMSEETQYF. The CDR3 nucleotides are TGCGCCAGCATGTCCGAAGAGACCCAGTACTTC. Full variable domain (missing parts from reference TRBV5-1 and TRBJ2-5): KAGVTQTPRYLIKTRGQQVTLSCSPISGHRSVSWYQQTPGQGLQFLFEYFSETQRNKGNFPGRFSGRQFSNSRSEMNVSTLELGDSALYLCASMSEETQYFGPGTRLLVL.

A few counts support this clone. The V and J genes are TRBV6-1 and TRBJ1-1; 10 bases match TRBD1. The trim removed 8 bases at V and 5 bases at J, leaving 8 bases unmatched. Germline CDR1 MNHNS, CDR2 SASEGT. This CDR3 has 14 residues. CDR3 DNA sequence: TGTGCCAGCTCCCGACAGGGGGCTGGGACTGAAGCTTTCTTT. Encoded protein: CASSRQGAGTEAFF.

The chain combines TRBV7-2 with TRBJ1-2, with 8 bases that match TRBD1. CDR3 length: 15 residues. Per germline, CDR1 SGHTA and CDR2 FQGNSA. V was pared by 0 bases and J by 8 bases, with 8 bases of the junction left unmatched. CDR3 residues: CASSLALDRVGGYTF. DNA of the CDR3: TGTGCCAGCAGCTTAGCCCTGGACAGGGTGGGAGGCTACACCTTC. Based on the CDR3 plus reference TRBV7-2 and TRBJ1-2, the full variable domain is GAGVSQSPSNKVTEKGKDVELRCDPISGHTALYWYRQSLGQGLEFLIYFQGNSAPDKSGLPSDRFSAERTGGSVSTLTIQRTQQEDSAVYLCASSLALDRVGGYTFGSGTRLTVV.

This rearrangement joins TRBV6-5 to TRBJ2-1, with 11 bases aligning to TRBD2. Germline CDR1 is MNHEY and CDR2 is SVGAGI. V trimming: 8 bases; J trimming: 9 bases; junction bases outside the gene matches: 9. The CDR3 consists of 14 residues. CDR3 loop: CASLAGGPVIEQFF. CDR3 DNA: TGTGCCAGCTTAGCGGGAGGGCCGGTAATTGAGCAGTTCTTC.

The chain joins TRBV10-3 to TRBJ1-2, with 8 positions matching TRBD1. Trimming removed 11 bases from V and 5 bases from J; junction bases left unmatched: 16. From germline, CDR1 is ENHRY and CDR2 SYGVKD. This CDR3 has 15 residues. The CDR3 sequence: CAVKPTDRGWYGYTF. The CDR3 DNA reads TGTGCCGTTAAGCCGACCGACAGGGGCTGGTATGGCTACACCTTC.

This clone was observed a few times. V usage is TRBV6-5 and J usage is TRBJ2-5; TRBD1 matches 7 bases. The CDR3 runs 16 residues. The V segment lost 0 bases and the J segment 4 bases; nucleotides outside the gene matches: 8. CDR1 is MNHEY and CDR2 is SVGAGI in the germline V gene. The CDR3 sequence: CASSYSALTGRETQYF. Written as DNA, the CDR3 is TGTGCCAGCAGTTACTCAGCCTTGACAGGGAGAGAGACCCAGTACTTC.

This chain uses TRBV4-3 with TRBJ2-1; D is possibly TRBD2 (5 bases). V was pared by 0 bases and J by 7 bases, with 13 bases between. Germline assignment: CDR1 LGHNA and CDR2 YSLEER. This CDR3 is built from 15 residues. CDR3 DNA: TGCGCCAGCAGCCAAGACGAGGGTAAGGGAAATGAGCAGTTCTTC. This translates into CASSQDEGKGNEQFF.

This clone showed up just a few times. The rearrangement links TRBV6-5 to TRBJ2-7, with D maybe TRBD1 (6 bases). Trimming took 7 bases from V and 2 from J, leaving 15 bases between them. Germline-derived CDR1 and CDR2 are MNHEY and SVGAGI. The CDR3 consists of 14 residues. DNA for the CDR3: TGTGCCAGCACCTCCACAGGGATTCCCTACGAGCAGTACTTC. It yields the protein CASTSTGIPYEQYF.

The chain combines TRBV6-1 with TRBJ1-1; D not certain. The CDR3 length is 14 residues. Trimming pared 5 bases from V and 1 base from J, leaving 11 bases between. Germline CDR1 reads MNHNS; CDR2 reads SASEGT. CDR3 coding DNA: TGTGCCAGCAGTCCCGGAGTGGCGAACACTGAAGCTTTCTTT. Amino acids: CASSPGVANTEAFF.

The chain employs TRBV4-2 and TRBJ1-2; no clear D gene. This CDR3 has 12 amino acids. The V end was cut by 6 bases, the J end by 6 bases, with 11 bases between. Germline CDR1 reads LGHNA; CDR2 reads YNFKEQ. CDR3 DNA: TGTGCCAGCAGACCCGACGGGGATGGCTACACCTTC. Its translation is CASRPDGDGYTF.

This clone was observed a single time. The rearrangement uses TRBV6-5 and TRBJ2-1; 10 bases match TRBD1. Germline loops: CDR1 MNHEY, CDR2 SVGAGI. There are 15 residues in the CDR3. V trimming: 6 bases; J trimming: 9 bases; junction bases outside the gene matches: 11. CDR3 nucleotide sequence: TGTGCCAGCAGCCGCGGGACAGGGGTAGGAGGTGAGCAGTTCTTC. It is translated as CASSRGTGVGGEQFF.

The V call is TRBV6-1, the J call TRBJ2-1; 13 nucleotides align to TRBD2. The germline V gene has CDR1 MNHNS and CDR2 SASEGT. This CDR3 comprises 13 residues. With 6 bases clipped from V and 13 bases from J, the junction kept 6 bases outside the gene matches. For the CDR3, the DNA is TGTGCCAGCAGCGGCGGACTAGCGGGAGTTCAGTTCTTC. Translation: CASSGGLAGVQFF.

The chain carries TRBV28 and TRBJ1-2; 9 bases agree with TRBD1. V lost 4 bases to trimming and J lost 8 bases; unmatched junction nucleotides: 11. The CDR3 consists of 15 residues. Germline V gives CDR1 MDHEN, CDR2 SYDVKM. CDR3 amino acids: CASSYLGTGKVGYTF. The CDR3 coding sequence is TGTGCCAGCAGTTACCTAGGGACAGGGAAAGTCGGCTACACCTTC.

The chain recombines TRBV7-9 with TRBJ2-3, with TRBD1 as a possible D gene (5 bases). The CDR3 spans 14 residues. Germline V gives CDR1 SEHNR, CDR2 FQNEAQ (reference sequence). Trimming left V 1 base short and J 4 bases short, with 9 bases between. The CDR3 DNA sequence: TGTGCCAGCAGCTTAGTGCAGGGCGCAGATACGCAGTATTTT. This gives the protein CASSLVQGADTQYF.

This chain connects TRBV25-1 to TRBJ2-5, with 7 positions matching TRBD2. Germline CDR1 MGHDK, CDR2 SYGVNS. The J segment lost 1 base and the V segment lost 2 bases, leaving 1 base of the junction unmatched. The CDR3 has 14 residues. Here the CDR3 reads CASSERTSQETQYF. In DNA, the CDR3 is TGTGCCAGCAGTGAAAGGACTAGCCAAGAGACCCAGTACTTC.

The V and J genes are TRBV7-9 and TRBJ2-7; TRBD1 agrees at 8 bases. The CDR3 sequence is 14 residues long. From germline, CDR1 is SEHNR and CDR2 FQNEAQ (reference sequence). The V and J ends lost 3 bases and 5 bases, in that order; junction bases with no gene match: 6. The DNA of the CDR3 is TGTGCCAGCAGCTTCCGGACAGGGTTCAACGAGCAGTACTTC. Its protein product is CASSFRTGFNEQYF.

There are a few counts of this clone. The V gene is TRBV5-1, the J gene TRBJ1-1; D unresolved. Germline V CDR1 and CDR2: SGHRS, YFSETQ. The CDR3 runs 14 residues. Trimming stripped 0 bases from V and 1 base from J, with 7 bases between. The CDR3 DNA is TGCGCCAGCAGCTTGGGGGCAGGGAACACTGAAGCTTTCTTT. It is translated as CASSLGAGNTEAFF.

V gene TRBV29-1 combines with J gene TRBJ2-1, with a possible D match to TRBD1 (6 bases). V lost 1 base to trimming and J lost 4 bases, with 11 bases between them. The CDR3 consists of 14 residues. Germline CDR1 is SQVTM and CDR2 is ANQGSEA. Here the CDR3 reads CSVEVGGRYNEQFF. Here the CDR3 DNA reads TGCAGCGTTGAAGTTGGGGGCAGGTACAATGAGCAGTTCTTC.

The chain joins TRBV25-1 to TRBJ2-3; D possibly corresponds to TRBD2 (5 bases). In germline, CDR1 is MGHDK, CDR2 SYGVNS. CDR3 length: 15 residues. V was shortened by 3 bases and J by 6 bases, with 16 bases between the two germline ends. Here the CDR3 reads CASSDRLLALDTQYF. CDR3 nucleotide sequence: TGTGCCAGCAGTGATCGCCTGTTAGCGTTGGATACGCAGTATTTT.